This T cell receptor (beta chain) was retrieved from a study of cytomegalovirus exposure and HLA in healthy donors (dated by TCRdb to about 2017). With regard to the full study: In an earlier analysis of roughly 500 of the donors, under 300 Gb of sequence data and 117 million unique TCR beta sequences from some 170 million T cells were reported. About 280 gigabases of sequencing data and approximately 93 million unique TCR sequences were included in an early release covering about 600 HLA-typed donors. The genetic ancestry cluster associated with self-reported Caucasian donors included over 80% of the roughly 400 genotyped donors. The study aimed to test whether signatures of past pathogen exposure could be identified by cataloging public T cell receptors. The study used immunosequencing to profile the T cell repertoires of some 600 subjects and linked those repertoires to cytomegalovirus serostatus. In addition to the first cohort of 666 subjects, a separate validation cohort of some 120 different subjects was used. To predict cytomegalovirus infection status, the study combined high-throughput TCR immunosequencing, statistical association of individual TCRs with disease status, and machine learning. A later analysis re-examined previously published TCR beta repertoires from about 700 donors and added high-resolution HLA genotyping to investigate patterns of TCR occurrence. In the later analysis, no new phenotypic data were used to find candidate immune exposures; instead, reliance was placed on TCR beta sequences and their occurrence across donors. An earlier analysis of some 500 of the donors applied high-throughput TCR beta sequencing to assess whether each TCR beta V gene segment acted as functional or pseudogenic. Donor age, sex, ethnicity and CMV serostatus were compiled together with the repertoire data. Genome-wide SNP genotypes for about 65% of the 666 donors were used in a later genetic analysis, which treated that subset as a discovery cohort. Every discovery cohort repertoire had been produced on one sequencing platform. HLA typing covered class I and class II loci at four-digit resolution. Typing coverage differed by locus: A, B, C, DRB1 and DQB1 were typed in roughly 620-630 donors, DQA1 in about 560, DPA1 in approximately 610, and DPB1 in 400 to 490. Several DR-DQ haplotypes were handled as single units for association and clustering because linkage in the cohort was strong. On average, roughly 250,000 unique TCR beta nucleotide sequences were sequenced per donor among fewer than 500 genotyped donors of the cohort, with roughly 18% of those sequences being non-productive. Beyond this particular receptor, the publication reports: In a later analysis, several top co-occurrence clusters were reported to appear linked to parvovirus B19, influenza, CMV and Epstein-Barr virus. Correlated functional status among segregating V segments might reflect linkage disequilibrium, but an unknown experimental factor could not be ruled out. According to a later analysis, most CMV-associated TCR beta chains appeared to be HLA-restricted, and the HLA associations seemed to be driven largely by CMV exposure. At a false discovery rate of 0.05, a later analysis linked 16,000 or so TCR beta sequences to specific HLA alleles. Because HLA typing was unavailable for some donors at each locus, only the typed subset was used in association tests. Most TCR sequences were seen in very few donors, while some public TCRs were found in many individuals. In an earlier analysis of fewer than 750 of the donors, most TCR beta V segments were observed in productive rearrangements about 87% or about 30% of the time, broadly matching IMGT annotations. Seventeen rarely observed V segments, including chromosome 9 orphons, were excluded from the earlier analysis of about 600 of the donors because counts were too low. A later analysis found that HLA-associated TCR beta chains were more clonally expanded and had lower generation probabilities than equally common non-associated chains. Strong co-occurrence of HLA alleles, especially DR and DQ, made assigning TCR associations to individual alleles difficult. The classifier was reported to diagnose cytomegalovirus status with high specificity and sensitivity in both the original and validation cohorts. A cluster of highly shared sequence variants was judged likely to represent a technical artifact of the sequencing pipeline. A further reported finding was that TCR beta sequences accurately predicted the HLA-A and HLA-B alleles for most subjects in the first cohort. Roughly uniform sequencing depth across donors was assumed in presence/absence analyses, although this assumption may not hold. The study gave a list of about 150 TCR beta chains associated with cytomegalovirus. A later genetic analysis reported fewer N-insertions in productive TCRs among donors in an Asian-associated ancestry cluster than the roughly 720-donor mean. The 87-base-pair reads could not distinguish some IMGT-functional V segments, including TRBV6-2 and TRBV6-3, so those segments were excluded. In vitro tests confirmed that a few of the cytomegalovirus-associated TCR beta chains recognize cytomegalovirus antigens. The cohort was sequenced for TCR beta chains only, and without alpha or paired-chain data the features that could be detected were limited. V-gene and J-gene trimming of TCR beta chains was associated with a missense DCLRE1C variant in a later genetic analysis, and the association was replicated in an independent cohort. In a later analysis, the rate of TCR association differed among HLA loci, with DRB1 alleles having the most associated TCRs and HLA-C alleles having the fewest. According to the authors, the approach could potentially be generalized to other disease states and immunological phenotypes. Immune exposure information for the cohort was limited to CMV serostatus.

The receptor library was made with the immunoSEQ multiplex PCR assay. A mixture of 60 forward primers for TCR Vbeta segments and 13 reverse primers for TCR Jbeta segments was used in the multiplex PCR. A multiplex PCR assay on genomic DNA amplified the CDR3 region of rearranged TCR beta genes. On the Illumina HiSeq System, the amplified TCR beta libraries were sequenced as 87-base-pair reads. On the authors' methods: In a later analysis, tens of millions of unique TCR beta chains were counted across the approximately 620 repertoires, and some 10 million of these chains were shared by at least two donors. To remove PCR and sequencing errors, raw reads were error-corrected and collapsed into unique sequences using a nearest-neighbor algorithm that merged closely related sequences. Alignment of CDR3 sequences to IMGT reference sequences was used to assign V, D and J gene segments. For a sequence to be retained, at least a six-nucleotide match to both a V gene segment and a J gene segment was required. Rearrangements were classified as productive when the CDR3 lacked stop codons and remained in frame with V and J, and all other rearrangements were classified as non-productive. CDR3 was defined according to IMGT convention as the region running from the second conserved V-encoded cysteine to the conserved J-encoded phenylalanine. Sequences without an unambiguous match to a single V gene segment were excluded from the earlier analysis of a few hundred of the donors. An earlier analysis of 550 to 650 of the donors classified V segments as functional when productive rearrangements were above 56.7% and as segregating when the standard deviation between donors was above 5%. A statistical classification framework was developed to diagnose cytomegalovirus status using the catalog of TCR beta chain sequences. In a later analysis, V and J genes were assigned by comparing TCR nucleotide sequences against IMGT/GENE-DB human TR gene sequences. The TCRdist pipeline was used in a later analysis to assign CDR3 sequences and most-parsimonious VDJ recombination scenarios. In a later analysis, every TCR beta chain was defined by the combination of its CDR3 amino acid sequence and its V-gene family, and reads without a unique V-gene family were dropped. To address suspected cross-contamination and a sequencing artifact, a later analysis removed some 620 highly shared, low-generation-probability nucleotide sequences. In a later analysis, a clonal expansion index for each public chain was calculated from normalized within-repertoire ranks of inferred template counts. In a later analysis, generation probabilities were computed using a VDJ recombination model fitted to out-of-frame rearrangements, and the results were checked against IGoR. In a later analysis, TCR-TCR, TCR-HLA and TCR-CMV co-occurrence was scored with hypergeometric tests, and a repertoire-size bias correction was applied to TCR pairs. False discovery rates were estimated in a later analysis by permuting HLA or CMV assignments 20 times. In a later analysis, co-occurring TCRs were grouped using DBSCAN, and TCRdist sequence similarity was added for clustering within HLA-allele-positive subsets. For co-occurrence clustering, repertoires with fewer than 30,000 or more than 120,000 public chains were excluded, along with four to six repertoires with anomalous nucleotide sharing. The source is immuneACCESS, and TCRdb retained only in-frame sequences with V and J called. Part of the clones is not carried over; for the studies checked, unresolved V genes explain less than half of this, and the remainder is unexplained. Clone size and the V and J calls come from that table; the DNA yielded D and trimming. The sample table contains more than 100,000 clones; only one count was recorded for under 10% of them. The ten largest make up roughly 7% of the sample.

Concerning this clone: This receptor's antigen is unknown. Per-base qualities were not stored, and no clone one base away is much larger.

The cohort consisted of 600 to 750 healthy bone marrow donors. At the time of sampling, all cohort members were nominally healthy, though unrecorded immune exposures were likely present. The donor tested CMV seropositive and was one of the 289 seropositive cohort members. Every donor gave a peripheral blood sample, and the peripheral blood mononuclear cells from that sample were used for TCR beta sequencing. Genomic DNA was extracted from the blood cell samples with the Qiagen DNeasy Blood Extraction Kit. The germline V gene sets CDR1 to MGHRA and CDR2 to YSYEKL. Trimming removed 11 bases from V and 5 bases from J, leaving 18 bases between the germline ends. The CDR3 holds 13 amino acids from the cysteine to the phenylalanine. Only the CDR3 DNA is retained, 39 bases long and in frame from the first base.

The sequence links TRBV4-1 to TRBJ1-1; the D gene is possibly TRBD1, with 5 bases matching. Input material: PBMCs. This clonotype originated in a woman in her forties in good health and CMV-seropositive. The CDR3 has the sequence CASREGRGTEAFF. Read as DNA, the sequence is TGCGCCTCCCGGGAGGGGCGCGGAACTGAAGCTTTCTTT.